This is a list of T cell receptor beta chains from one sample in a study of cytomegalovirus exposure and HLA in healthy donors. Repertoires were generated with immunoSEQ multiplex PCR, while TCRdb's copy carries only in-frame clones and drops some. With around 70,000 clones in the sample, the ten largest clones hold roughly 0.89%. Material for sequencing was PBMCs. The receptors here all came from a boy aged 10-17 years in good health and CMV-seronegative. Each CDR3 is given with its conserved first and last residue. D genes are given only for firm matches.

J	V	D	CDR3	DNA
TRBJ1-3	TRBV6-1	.	CASEQAPTSGNTIYF	TGTGCCAGCGAGCAGGCTCCCACCTCTGGAAACACCATATATTTT
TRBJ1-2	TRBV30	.	CAWSLRAEGYTF	TGTGCCTGGTCTCTCAGGGCGGAAGGCTACACCTTC
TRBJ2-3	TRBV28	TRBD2	CASYTGGGTDTQYF	TGTGCCAGCTATACGGGAGGAGGCACAGATACGCAGTATTTT
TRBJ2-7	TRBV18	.	CASSPRPLSSPVLGEAYEQYF	TGTGCCAGCTCACCACGCCCCCTTTCCTCCCCGGTGCTCGGAGAGGCTTACGAGCAGTACTTC
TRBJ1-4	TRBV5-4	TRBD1	CASSPRTGGAEKLFF	TGTGCCAGCAGCCCCAGGACAGGGGGGGCAGAAAAACTGTTTTTT
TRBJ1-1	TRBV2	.	CASSVGAVTEAFF	TGTGCCAGCAGTGTAGGGGCAGTCACTGAAGCTTTCTTT
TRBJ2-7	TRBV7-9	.	CARNPFRGGSAYEQYF	TGTGCCAGGAACCCGTTTCGCGGAGGGAGCGCCTACGAGCAGTACTTC
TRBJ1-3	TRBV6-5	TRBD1	CASSYDREVSGNTIYF	TGTGCCAGCAGTTACGACAGGGAGGTCTCTGGAAACACCATATATTTT
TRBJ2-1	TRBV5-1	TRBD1	CASSPPGTGIVNEQFF	TGCGCCAGCAGCCCCCCCGGGACAGGGATAGTTAATGAGCAGTTCTTC
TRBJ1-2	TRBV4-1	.	CASSQVSDSDYGYTF	TGCGCCAGCAGCCAAGTCTCGGACAGCGACTATGGCTACACCTTC
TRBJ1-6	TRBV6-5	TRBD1	CASSRQGAGSPLHF	TGTGCCAGCAGTCGACAGGGGGCAGGCTCACCCCTCCACTTT
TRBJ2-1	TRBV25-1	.	CASSDGEQFF	TGTGCAAGCAGTGACGGGGAACAGTTCTTC
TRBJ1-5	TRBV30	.	CAWSTGYNQPQHF	TGTGCCTGGAGTACGGGGTACAATCAGCCCCAGCATTTT
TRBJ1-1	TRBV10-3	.	CAISRAGLNTEAFF	TGTGCCATCAGTCGGGCGGGGCTGAACACTGAAGCTTTCTTT
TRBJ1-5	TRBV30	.	CAWSVDSSSNQPQHF	TGTGCCTGGAGTGTAGACAGCTCTAGCAATCAGCCCCAGCATTTT
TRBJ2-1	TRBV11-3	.	CASSLSASSYNEQFF	TGTGCCAGCAGCTTAAGCGCTTCCTCCTACAATGAGCAGTTCTTC
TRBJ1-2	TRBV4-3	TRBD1	CASSQETGRAGYTF	TGCGCCAGCAGCCAAGAGACAGGGCGGGCTGGCTACACCTTC
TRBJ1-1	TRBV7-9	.	CASSLDQGNTEAFF	TGTGCCAGCAGCTTAGATCAGGGAAACACTGAAGCTTTCTTT
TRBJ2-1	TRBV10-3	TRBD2	CAISEAGGGSYNEQFF	TGTGCCATCAGTGAAGCCGGGGGGGGCTCCTACAATGAGCAGTTCTTC